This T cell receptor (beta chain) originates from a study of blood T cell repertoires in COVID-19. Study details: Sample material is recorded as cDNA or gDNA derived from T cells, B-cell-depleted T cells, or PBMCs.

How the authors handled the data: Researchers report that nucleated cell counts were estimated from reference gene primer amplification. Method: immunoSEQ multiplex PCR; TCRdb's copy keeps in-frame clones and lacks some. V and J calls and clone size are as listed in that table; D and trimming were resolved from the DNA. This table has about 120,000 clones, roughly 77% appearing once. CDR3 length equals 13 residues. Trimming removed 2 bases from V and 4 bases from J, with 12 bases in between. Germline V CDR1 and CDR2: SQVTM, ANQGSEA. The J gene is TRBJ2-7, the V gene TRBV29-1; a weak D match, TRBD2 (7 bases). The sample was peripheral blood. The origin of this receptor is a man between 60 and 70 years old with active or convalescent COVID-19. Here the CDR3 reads CSVEKGRGYEQYF. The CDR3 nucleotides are TGCAGCGTTGAAAAGGGGAGGGGGTACGAGCAGTACTTC.